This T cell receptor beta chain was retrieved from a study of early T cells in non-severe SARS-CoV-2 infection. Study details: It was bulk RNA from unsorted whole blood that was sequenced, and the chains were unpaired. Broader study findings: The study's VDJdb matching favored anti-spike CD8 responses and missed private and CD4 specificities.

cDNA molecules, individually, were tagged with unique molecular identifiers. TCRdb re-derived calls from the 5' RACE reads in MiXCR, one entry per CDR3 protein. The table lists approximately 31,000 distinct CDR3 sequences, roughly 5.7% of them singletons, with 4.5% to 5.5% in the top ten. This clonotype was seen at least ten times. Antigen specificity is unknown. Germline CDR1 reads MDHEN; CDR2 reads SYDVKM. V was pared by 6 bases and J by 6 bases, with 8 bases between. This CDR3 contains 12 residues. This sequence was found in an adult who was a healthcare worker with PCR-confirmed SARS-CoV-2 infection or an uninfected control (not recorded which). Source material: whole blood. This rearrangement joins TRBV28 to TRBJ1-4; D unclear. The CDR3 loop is CASSHPDEKLFF. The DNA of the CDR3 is TGTGCCAGCAGCCACCCGGATGAAAAACTGTTTTTT.